The rows below give T cell receptor beta chains drawn from one sample of a study of cytomegalovirus exposure and HLA in healthy donors. TCRdb's copy holds only in-frame clones and misses some; the assay was immunoSEQ multiplex PCR. The sample yields 80,000 to 130,000 clones, about four fifths seen once. Sequenced: PBMCs. The receptors shown here come from a female donor in good health and CMV-seropositive. The CDR3 runs from the conserved cysteine through the conserved F or W. D genes are given only for firm matches. For some rows the clone size is stated as once, few or many, or as a class when expanded; others skip it.

>NA|16|TRBJ2-3|NA|TRBV2
CASTMVVVGGTDTQYF
TGTGCCAGCACCATGGTCGTCGTTGGCGGTACAGATACGCAGTATTTT
>once|16|TRBJ2-7|TRBD1|TRBV27
CASSLYPQGAAYEQYF
TGTGCCAGCAGTTTATACCCACAGGGGGCGGCCTACGAGCAGTACTTC
>NA|18|TRBJ2-1|TRBD2|TRBV9
CASSSRLAGVPSYNEQFF
TGTGCCAGCAGCTCCCGACTAGCGGGAGTCCCTTCTTACAATGAGCAGTTCTTC
>NA|15|TRBJ2-7|NA|TRBV7-7
CASSLGRGTFYEQYF
TGTGCCAGCAGCTTAGGCCGCGGGACTTTCTACGAGCAGTACTTC
>NA|15|TRBJ1-5|NA|TRBV7-6
CASSLGIGGNQPQHF
TGTGCCAGCAGCTTAGGGATCGGGGGAAATCAGCCCCAGCATTTT
>NA|19|TRBJ2-6|TRBD2|TRBV27
CASRREVGRVTSGANVLTF
TGTGCCAGCAGACGGGAGGTCGGCAGGGTGACCTCTGGGGCCAACGTCCTGACTTTC
>NA|16|TRBJ1-5|NA|TRBV30
CAWSVTGRGDGQPQHF
TGTGCCTGGAGTGTAACAGGGAGAGGGGACGGTCAGCCCCAGCATTTT
>NA|14|TRBJ1-4|NA|TRBV6-5
CASSYSGVGEKLFF
TGTGCCAGCAGTTACTCCGGGGTAGGGGAAAAACTGTTTTTT
>NA|17|TRBJ1-1|NA|TRBV7-9
CASSLGGGRERSAEAFF
TGTGCCAGCAGCTTAGGGGGGGGGAGGGAAAGGAGCGCTGAAGCTTTCTTT
>few|16|TRBJ2-5|NA|TRBV15
CATSRGPRQAQETQYF
TGTGCCACCAGCAGAGGACCCCGCCAGGCCCAAGAGACCCAGTACTTC
>NA|15|TRBJ2-5|TRBD2|TRBV7-6
CASSPGLAAQETQYF
TGTGCCAGCAGCCCGGGACTAGCGGCACAAGAGACCCAGTACTTC
>once|16|TRBJ2-5|TRBD1|TRBV14
CASSQGVRGIGETQYF
TGTGCCAGCAGCCAAGGGGTCAGGGGGATTGGAGAGACCCAGTACTTC
>NA|20|TRBJ2-7|TRBD2|TRBV5-1
CASSWGGTSGRKASSYEQYF
TGCGCCAGCAGCTGGGGCGGGACTAGCGGGAGGAAGGCGAGCTCCTACGAGCAGTACTTC
>few|13|TRBJ2-5|NA|TRBV18
CASSPLTGETQYF
TGTGCCAGCTCACCACTCACCGGGGAGACCCAGTACTTC
>NA|14|TRBJ2-1|TRBD2|TRBV27
CASRKRESFNEQFF
TGTGCCAGCAGAAAGCGGGAGTCGTTCAATGAGCAGTTCTTC
>NA|14|TRBJ2-3|NA|TRBV30
CAWSVPAGSDTQYF
TGTGCCTGGAGTGTACCCGCGGGCTCAGATACGCAGTATTTT
>NA|14|TRBJ2-3|NA|TRBV7-2
CASSSHRPADTQYF
TGTGCCAGCAGCTCTCACAGGCCCGCAGATACGCAGTATTTT
>NA|16|TRBJ1-5|TRBD1|TRBV18
CASSPDRAGGNQPQHF
TGTGCCAGCTCACCAGACCGGGCAGGGGGGAATCAGCCCCAGCATTTT
>once|11|TRBJ2-7|NA|TRBV6-6
CASSLQYEQYF
TGTGCCAGCAGTCTCCAGTACGAGCAGTACTTC
>few|14|TRBJ1-2|NA|TRBV27
CASSSLGANYGYTF
TGTGCCAGCAGTTCACTGGGGGCGAACTATGGCTACACCTTC
>NA|14|TRBJ2-1|NA|TRBV7-2
CASSKTQSYNEQFF
TGTGCCAGCAGTAAGACTCAATCCTACAATGAGCAGTTCTTC
>NA|13|TRBJ2-7|TRBD1|TRBV5-4
CASSPRGTYEQYF
TGTGCCAGCAGCCCCAGGGGGACCTACGAGCAGTACTTC
>few|16|TRBJ1-3|NA|TRBV7-9
CSSSLAQGTGGNTIYF
TGTTCCAGCAGCTTAGCCCAGGGGACGGGTGGAAACACCATATATTTT
>few|15|TRBJ2-1|TRBD2|TRBV30
CAWSLGTTSYNEQFF
TGTGCCTGGTCTCTGGGGACTACCTCCTACAATGAGCAGTTCTTC
>NA|18|TRBJ1-2|TRBD1|TRBV4-1
CASSQDRDRVRANYGYTF
TGCGCCAGCAGCCAGGACCGGGACAGGGTGCGGGCTAACTATGGCTACACCTTC
>few|13|TRBJ1-1|TRBD1|TRBV11-2
CASSVEQGLEAFF
TGTGCCAGCAGCGTGGAACAGGGGCTTGAAGCTTTCTTT
>NA|17|TRBJ2-6|NA|TRBV7-8
CASSSPGFRSGANVLTF
TGTGCCAGCAGCTCCCCGGGTTTTAGATCTGGGGCCAACGTCCTGACTTTC
>NA|14|TRBJ1-5|NA|TRBV7-9
CASSLGQGMRPQHF
TGTGCCAGCAGCTTAGGCCAGGGCATGCGGCCCCAGCATTTT
>NA|17|TRBJ2-5|TRBD1|TRBV5-1
CASSMSRGLMGKETQYF
TGCGCCAGCAGCATGAGCAGGGGGCTGATGGGGAAAGAGACCCAGTACTTC
>NA|14|TRBJ2-5|NA|TRBV19
CASKQSSSQETQYF
TGTGCCAGTAAGCAGAGTTCTAGCCAAGAGACCCAGTACTTC